This T cell receptor beta chain was profiled in a study of CD4+ T cells in melanoma. Assay: immunoSEQ multiplex PCR; the TCRdb copy retains only in-frame clones and omits some. The sample holds 15,000 to 20,000 clones, around 85% seen once. CDR1 is SGHAT, CDR2 FQNNGV, per germline. The CDR3 has 15 residues. The V segment lost 4 bases and the J segment 3 bases; nucleotides outside the gene matches: 9. The chain carries TRBV11-2 and TRBJ2-7; TRBD1 matches 7 bases. What was sequenced was cells from a culture (not recorded whether cultured in vitro). This receptor was taken from a human donor with melanoma. This CDR3 reads CASSSRQGFVYEQYF. As DNA, the CDR3 is TGTGCCAGCAGCTCGCGACAGGGTTTCGTCTACGAGCAGTACTTC.